Shown below are 18 T cell receptor beta chains from a single sample sequenced in a study of patients and donors after allogeneic stem cell transplantation. One entry per CDR3 protein results from TCRdb running MiXCR on the RT-PCR reads. In the table there are about 960,000 distinct CDR3 sequences, over 15% of which are singletons. The sequenced sample consisted of blood, either unsorted or a sorted T cell fraction (not recorded which). The receptors stem from a human donor who was either an allogeneic HSCT recipient or a stem cell or donor lymphocyte infusion donor (not recorded which). It is not recorded whose cells these are; they may come from a transplant donor.

V and J are TRBV20-1 and TRBJ2-3; 7 bases are a match to TRBD1. V dropped 3 bases and J dropped 5; count of bases not matched to a gene: 8. The CDR3 is 14 amino acids. Germline CDR1 DFQATT, CDR2 SNEGSKA (reference sequence). The CDR3, as DNA: TGCAGTGCTAGCCTTGGACAGGTTAGAGATACGCAGTATTTT. Encoded protein: CSASLGQVRDTQYF.

This clonotype has more than one count but fewer than ten. V is TRBV7-6 and J is TRBJ1-2; D gene ambiguous. The CDR3 has 13 residues. CDR1 and CDR2 (germline): SGHVS, FNYEAQ. V was clipped by 1 base and J by 7 bases, with 10 bases between them. The CDR3 DNA reads as TGTGCCAGCAGCTTAGAGGCCGGTGCTGGCTACACCTTC. Translation gives CASSLEAGAGYTF.

This chain joins TRBV28 and TRBJ2-7; D is unresolved. The V gene's germline CDR1 is MDHEN and CDR2 SYDVKM. V lost 7 bases and J lost 2, with 9 bases in between. This CDR3 has 12 amino acids. CDR3 protein: CASTYSTYEQYF. CDR3 nucleotides: TGTGCCAGCACCTACTCGACCTACGAGCAGTACTTC.

There are a few counts of this clonotype. The chain couples TRBV12-3 or TRBV12-4 to TRBJ1-1, with D perhaps matching TRBD1 (5 bases). V lost 4 bases and J lost 13, with 19 bases in between. The CDR3 length is 13 residues. The CDR3 region has the DNA TGTGCCAGCAGTTCCCACCTCGGGGGAATGTGTTTCTTT. Translation: CASSSHLGGMCFF.

The gene calls are TRBV20-1 and TRBJ2-2; D might be TRBD2 (6 bases). Germline loops: CDR1 DFQATT, CDR2 SNEGSKA (reference sequence). V was shortened by 0 bases and J by 4 bases, with 18 bases between the two germline ends. The CDR3 extends over 17 amino acids. The CDR3 region has the DNA TGCAGTGCTAGAGATGCCGGGGCAGGGAGGAGCACCGGGGAGCTGTTTTTT. It codes for CSARDAGAGRSTGELFF.

This clonotype was counted between two and nine times. This rearrangement joins TRBV20-1 to TRBJ2-2; a possible D gene is TRBD2 (6 bases). V was clipped by 3 bases and J by 4 bases, with 18 bases between them. The CDR3 spans 16 residues. Germline V gene data show CDR1 as DFQATT and CDR2 as SNEGSKA (reference sequence). CDR3 loop: CSASLPGSRGTGELFF. The CDR3 DNA sequence: TGCAGTGCTAGTCTTCCCGGGAGTCGGGGCACCGGGGAGCTGTTTTTT.

V usage is TRBV11-2 and J usage is TRBJ2-1, with 8 positions matching TRBD2. The J segment lost 3 bases and the V segment lost 6 bases, leaving 10 bases of the junction unmatched. This CDR3 is built from 16 residues. Germline V gives CDR1 SGHAT, CDR2 FQNNGV. The CDR3 DNA is TGTGCCAGCAGAGTAGCCGGGAGGGGCATCTACAATGAGCAGTTCTTC. This encodes CASRVAGRGIYNEQFF.

A few counts support this clonotype. CDR3 coding DNA: TGTGCCATCAGTGAGTCTCGGCAGGGTAATGAAAAACTGTTTTTT. It specifies CAISESRQGNEKLFF. The chain is built from TRBV10-3 and TRBJ1-4; TRBD1 is a possible D gene (5 bases). The CDR3 sequence is 15 residues long. CDR1 is ENHRY and CDR2 is SYGVKD in the germline V gene. Trimming pared 0 bases from V and 4 bases from J, leaving 9 bases between.

This clonotype was seen a few times. Because the CDR3's place on the DNA is in doubt, the DNA is left out and the CDR3 is given as listed by TCRdb. The V and J genes are TRBV21-1 and TRBJ2-1; whether TRBD1, the table's D call, matches the DNA was not checked. TRBV21-1 is a pseudogene segment. The CDR3 adds up to 18 amino acids, both ends counted. The CDR3 is CASSKRWGQGAGINEQFF.

The chain joins TRBV12-3 or TRBV12-4 to TRBJ1-2; 10 bases map to TRBD1. Trimming cost V 4 bases and J 7 bases; bases outside gene matches: 6. The length of the CDR3 is 14 residues. The CDR3 here is CASSYGTGAAGYTF. The DNA of the CDR3 is TGTGCCAGCAGTTACGGGACAGGGGCCGCTGGCTACACCTTC.

This clonotype has more than one count but fewer than ten. V gene TRBV11-2 combines with J gene TRBJ2-6, with TRBD1 identical over 7 bases. This CDR3 has 18 amino acids. V lost 2 bases and J lost 1; bases outside the gene matches: 8. The germline V gene encodes CDR1 SGHAT and CDR2 FQNNGV. The CDR3 sequence: CASSLHGQAPSGANVLTF. The CDR3 region has the DNA TGTGCCAGCAGCTTACACGGACAGGCCCCTTCTGGGGCCAACGTCCTGACTTTC.

The chain has TRBV6-1 and TRBJ1-1, with no clear D. The V and J ends lost 6 bases and 2 bases respectively, with 16 bases between them. There are 15 residues in the CDR3. Germline assignment: CDR1 MNHNS and CDR2 SASEGT. The CDR3 sequence is CASRGPGPSNTEAFF. The CDR3 DNA reads TGTGCCAGCAGAGGACCCGGGCCGTCAAACACTGAAGCTTTCTTT.

The sample holds one count of this clonotype. J is TRBJ1-1 and V is TRBV6-1; no firm D call. CDR1 is MNHNS and CDR2 is SASEGT in the germline V gene. The ends were cut back, 6 bases at V and 4 bases at J, with 18 bases in the middle. The CDR3 is 15 amino acids. The CDR3 nucleotides read TGTGCCAGCAGCCGTTTTAAGACAAGCACCACTGAAGCTTTCTTT. Amino acids: CASSRFKTSTTEAFF.

This clonotype occurred a few times. The DNA of the CDR3 is TGCAGTGCTAGGGACCTACCAGTGGAGACCCAGTACTTC. This codes for CSARDLPVETQYF. V is TRBV20-1 and J is TRBJ2-5; D not certain. Trimming removed 3 bases from V and 5 bases from J, with 13 bases in between. CDR3 length: 13 residues. In germline, CDR1 is DFQATT, CDR2 SNEGSKA (reference sequence).

The rearrangement links TRBV21-1 to TRBJ2-3. TRBV21-1 counts as a pseudogene. The CDR3 extends over 12 amino acids. The CDR3 loop is CAAFGVGDTQYF. The DNA for the CDR3 is TGTGCCGCCTTTGGGGTCGGAGATACGCAGTATTTT.

This chain uses TRBV3-1 with TRBJ2-7; no definite D call. The CDR3 spans 12 residues. CDR1 and CDR2 from the germline V gene are LGHDT and YNNKEL (reference sequence). The germline V and J ends were trimmed by 4 bases and 6 bases, with 10 bases remaining between them. The CDR3, as DNA: TGTGCCAGCAGCCCTCTAGTGGGCGAGCAGTACTTC. Translating it yields CASSPLVGEQYF.

V usage is TRBV5-1 and J usage is TRBJ2-3, with D tentatively TRBD2 (6 bases). Trimming took off 2 bases at V and 6 bases at J, with 10 bases between the two ends. The CDR3 spans 13 residues. From germline, CDR1 is SGHRS and CDR2 YFSETQ. The DNA of the CDR3 is TGCGCCAGCAGCTTTACGGCGGGGGATACGCAGTATTTT. Protein: CASSFTAGDTQYF.

This rearrangement joins TRBV7-2 to TRBJ2-3, with 8 bases lining up with TRBD2. With V trimmed by 2 bases and J by 3 bases, 7 bases remained unmatched. The CDR3 has 16 amino acids. Germline lookup yields CDR1 SGHTA and CDR2 FQGNSA. In nucleotides, the CDR3 is TGTGCCAGCAGCTTAATCGGGGGGGGCTTAACAGATACGCAGTATTTT. This sequence encodes CASSLIGGGLTDTQYF.